Listed here are 4 T cell receptor beta chains from one sample, sequenced in a study of blood T cell repertoires in COVID-19. The table came from immunoSEQ multiplex PCR; TCRdb's copy has only in-frame clones and leaves some out. The sample lists more than 200,000 clones; 85% to 90% were seen once. The sample taken for sequencing was peripheral blood. The receptors stem from a man in his fifties or sixties with COVID-19, enrolled during active disease.

J is TRBJ2-7 and V is TRBV5-1; TRBD1 aligns across 7 bases. Germline V CDR1 and CDR2: SGHRS, YFSETQ. This CDR3 region has 14 residues. Losses at the gene ends were 4 bases for V and 3 bases for J; bases not matched to a gene: 7. Here the CDR3 reads CASSLLTGNYEQYF. The CDR3 nucleotides read TGCGCCAGCAGCCTTCTGACAGGGAACTACGAGCAGTACTTC.

This clone was detected only once. The chain combines TRBV29-1 with TRBJ2-1, with 7 bases fitting TRBD1. Germline assignment: CDR1 SQVTM and CDR2 ANQGSEA. The CDR3 loop spans 14 amino acids. The V segment lost 5 bases and the J segment 8 bases; nucleotides outside the gene matches: 12. CDR3 coding DNA: TGCAGCGTTTCCCGACAGGGACGTAACGATGAGCAGTTCTTC. This sequence encodes CSVSRQGRNDEQFF.

The CDR3 coding sequence is TGTGCCAGCAGTGAACCAGGTACCCCGAACTATGGCTACACCTTC. Its translation: CASSEPGTPNYGYTF. The V call is TRBV2, the J call TRBJ1-2; D unclear. Deletions cut 2 bases from V and 2 bases from J, with 12 bases between. This CDR3 contains 15 residues. Germline V gives CDR1 SNHLY, CDR2 FYNNEI. The variable domain in full, with the rest retrieved from reference TRBV2 and TRBJ1-2, is EPEVTQTPSHQVTQMGQEVILRCVPISNHLYFYWYRQILGQKVEFLVSFYNNEISEKSEIFDDQFSVERPDGSNFTLKIRSTKLEDSAMYFCASSEPGTPNYGYTFGSGTRLTVV.

V and J are TRBV7-9 and TRBJ1-1; TRBD1 is a possible D gene (5 bases). With 4 bases removed from V and 5 bases from J, the gap between germline ends came to 17 bases. This CDR3 comprises 15 residues. The germline gives CDR1 SEHNR, CDR2 FQNEAQ (reference sequence). This CDR3 is CASSSRWAGQTEAFF. The CDR3 region has the DNA TGTGCCAGCAGCTCAAGGTGGGCAGGGCAGACTGAAGCTTTCTTT.